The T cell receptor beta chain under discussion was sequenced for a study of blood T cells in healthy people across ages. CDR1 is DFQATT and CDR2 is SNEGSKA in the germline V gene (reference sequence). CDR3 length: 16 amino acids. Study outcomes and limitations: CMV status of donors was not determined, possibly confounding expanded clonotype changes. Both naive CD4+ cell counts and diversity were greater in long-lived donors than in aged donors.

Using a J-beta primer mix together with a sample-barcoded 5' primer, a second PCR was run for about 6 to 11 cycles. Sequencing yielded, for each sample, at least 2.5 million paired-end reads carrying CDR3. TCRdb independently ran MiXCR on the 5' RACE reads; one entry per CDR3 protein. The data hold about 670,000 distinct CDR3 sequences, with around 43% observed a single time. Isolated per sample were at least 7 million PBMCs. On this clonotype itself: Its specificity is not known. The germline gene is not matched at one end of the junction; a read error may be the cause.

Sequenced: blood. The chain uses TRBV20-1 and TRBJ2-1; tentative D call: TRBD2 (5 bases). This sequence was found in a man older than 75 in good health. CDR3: CSARRSSSGYYKEQFF. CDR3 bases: TGCAGTGCTAGAAGGTCATCCAGCGGATATTACAAGGAGCAGTTCTTC.